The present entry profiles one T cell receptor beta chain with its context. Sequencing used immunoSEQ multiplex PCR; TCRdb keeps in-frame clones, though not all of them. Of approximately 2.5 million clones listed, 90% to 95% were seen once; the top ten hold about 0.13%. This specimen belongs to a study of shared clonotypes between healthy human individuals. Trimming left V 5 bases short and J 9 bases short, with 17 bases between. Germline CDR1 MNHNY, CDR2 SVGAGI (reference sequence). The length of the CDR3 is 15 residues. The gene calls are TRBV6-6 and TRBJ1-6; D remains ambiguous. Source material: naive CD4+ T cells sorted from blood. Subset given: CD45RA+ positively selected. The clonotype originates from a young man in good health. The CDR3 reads CASSPMFGNGSPLHF. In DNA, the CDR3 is TGTGCCAGCAGTCCGATGTTTGGGAACGGTTCACCCCTCCACTTT.